These 5 T cell receptor beta chains originate from one sample sequenced in a study of glioma-infiltrating T cells after dendritic cell vaccination. Documented time point: after dendritic cell vaccination, including at tumor progression/relapse. Libraries were prepared by immunoSEQ multiplex PCR; TCRdb keeps only in-frame clonotypes and omits some of them. The table includes 99,000 or so clones, around 90% detected once. This sample comprised blood, obtained after dendritic cell vaccination. Source of these receptors: a human donor with glioblastoma.

This chain connects TRBV7-9 to TRBJ1-1; D is unresolved. Trimming shortened V by 2 bases and J by 10 bases, and 11 bases separated the two germline ends. From germline, CDR1 is SEHNR and CDR2 FQNEAQ (reference sequence). This CDR3 region has 12 residues. The CDR3 protein is CASSLHDLRAFF. The CDR3 coding sequence is TGTGCCAGCAGCTTACACGACTTAAGAGCTTTCTTT.

The V and J genes are TRBV5-1 and TRBJ1-2; D may be TRBD1 (5 bases). The V end lost 5 bases, the J end lost 8 bases, and 16 bases lay between the germline ends. The CDR3 is 13 amino acids. Germline CDR1 and CDR2: SGHRS and YFSETQ. CDR3 amino acids: CASRASAGQGYTF. CDR3 DNA: TGCGCCAGCAGGGCCTCCGCAGGGCAAGGCTACACCTTC.

The gene calls are TRBV19 and TRBJ1-2, with a possible D match to TRBD1 (6 bases). Germline values: CDR1 LNHDA, CDR2 SQIVND (reference sequence). Trimming shortened V by 3 bases and J by 4 bases, and 24 bases separated the two germline ends. The CDR3 spans 18 residues. This chain's CDR3 is CASSIPQSGVLLTYGYTF. The CDR3 DNA sequence: TGTGCCAGTAGTATTCCTCAGTCAGGGGTTCTATTAACCTATGGCTACACCTTC.

V is TRBV7-9 and J is TRBJ2-7; 7 positions match TRBD2. CDR3 length equals 12 residues. Trimming cost V 3 bases and J 8 bases; bases outside gene matches: 4. CDR1 is SEHNR and CDR2 is FQNEAQ in the germline V gene (reference sequence). Here the CDR3 reads CASSLAGEKQYF. The CDR3 DNA follows: TGTGCCAGCAGCTTGGCGGGGGAAAAGCAGTACTTC. The variable domain in full, with the rest retrieved from reference TRBV7-9 and TRBJ2-7, is DTGVSQNPRHKITKRGQNVTFRCDPISEHNRLYWYRQTLGQGPEFLTYFQNEAQLEKSRLLSDRFSAERPKGSFSTLEIQRTEQGDSAMYLCASSLAGEKQYFGPGTRLTVT.

V is TRBV7-9 and J is TRBJ2-1, with D possibly matching TRBD2 (6 bases). Trimming removed 4 bases from V and 3 bases from J, with 10 bases in between. Looked up from germline, CDR1 is SEHNR and CDR2 is FQNEAQ (reference sequence). CDR3 length: 14 residues. The CDR3 region has the DNA TGTGCCAGCAGCTCGCTGCGGGGCTACAATGAGCAGTTCTTC. Translated, it gives CASSSLRGYNEQFF.